These 17 T cell receptor beta chains came from one sample sequenced in a study of T cell repertoires in cytomegalovirus infection. These TCRs are of unknown antigen specificity. TCRdb re-analysed the reads in MiXCR, keeping a single row per CDR3 protein. The profile shows 150,000 to 200,000 distinct CDR3 sequences, 20% to 25% of them singletons. The sequenced sample was CD8+ T cells from cultured PBMCs, obtained from culture after CMV antigen stimulation. The receptor set was obtained from a human donor in good health (CMV status not recorded). Some clones in this sample may be carry-over from other donors' samples.

The chain combines TRBV6-1 with TRBJ1-2, with D maybe TRBD1 (5 bases). The CDR3 consists of 16 residues. From germline, CDR1 is MNHNS and CDR2 SASEGT. V lost 2 bases, J lost 5 bases, and 18 bases lay in between. The DNA of the CDR3 is TGTGCCAGCAGTGAACCTTCAGGGAGCTTGTTGTATGGCTACACCTTC. It specifies CASSEPSGSLLYGYTF.

This clonotype turned up a few times. The chain couples TRBV19 to TRBJ1-5, with no clear D. The CDR3 is 14 residues long. Per germline, CDR1 LNHDA and CDR2 SQIVND (reference sequence). V was clipped by 7 bases and J by 5 bases, with 15 bases between them. The CDR3 DNA is TGTGCCAGTAATGTAAGGGTCATGGATCAGCCCCAGCATTTT. Protein: CASNVRVMDQPQHF.

The chain uses TRBV7-8 and TRBJ2-1; either TRBD1 or TRBD2 may supply D (5 bases each). The V gene lost 8 bases and the J gene lost 0 bases, with 11 bases spanning the gap. Germline V lookup: CDR1 SGHVS, CDR2 FQNEAQ. The CDR3 contains 14 residues. The CDR3 DNA sequence: TGTGCCAGCTCGAGGGGCTTCTCCTACAATGAGCAGTTCTTC. This gives the protein CASSRGFSYNEQFF.

V is TRBV7-6 and J is TRBJ1-2, with D perhaps TRBD1 (6 bases). The V gene lost 4 bases and the J gene lost 7 bases, with 10 bases spanning the gap. The CDR3 sequence is 12 residues long. Germline V gene sequence: CDR1 SGHVS, CDR2 FNYEAQ. CDR3 sequence: CASSSTGRGYTF. The CDR3 DNA reads as TGTGCCAGCAGCTCGACAGGACGTGGCTACACCTTC.

The chain combines TRBV12-5 with TRBJ1-6; tentative D call: TRBD1 (6 bases). The germline V gene encodes CDR1 LGHNT and CDR2 FRNRAP. V lost 6 bases and J lost 9, with 12 bases in between. This CDR3 contains 13 residues. The CDR3 spells CASGTGFSSPLHF. CDR3 DNA: TGTGCTAGTGGAACAGGGTTCAGTTCACCCCTCCACTTT. The full variable domain, in which reference TRBV12-5 and TRBJ1-6 provide the parts outside the CDR3, is DARVTQTPRHKVTEMGQEVTMRCQPILGHNTVFWYRQTMMQGLELLAYFRNRAPLDDSGMPKDRFSAEMPDATLATLKIQPSEPRDSAVYFCASGTGFSSPLHFGNGTRLTVT.

V and J are TRBV12-3 or TRBV12-4 and TRBJ1-2; D perhaps matches TRBD1 (6 bases). V gave up 3 bases and J gave up 3 bases, with 17 bases separating them. The CDR3 is 16 residues long. DNA for the CDR3: TGTGCCAGCAGTTTTATCGTCCTACAGGGTTACTATGGCTACACCTTC. This translates into CASSFIVLQGYYGYTF.

There are a few counts of this clonotype. The chain combines TRBV7-9 with TRBJ1-3, with D unclear. CDR1 is SEHNR and CDR2 is FQNEAQ in the germline V gene (reference sequence). V was pared by 5 bases and J by 0 bases, with 11 bases between. This CDR3 is 15 amino acids long. The CDR3 DNA reads TGTGCCAGCAGCCGGAGTTCCGACTCTGGAAACACCATATATTTT. Translation: CASSRSSDSGNTIYF.

This clonotype was detected a few times. The chain employs TRBV2 and TRBJ2-3, with a possible D match to TRBD1 (6 bases). Trimming removed 7 bases from V and 3 bases from J, with 8 bases in between. The CDR3 is 12 residues long. In germline, CDR1 is SNHLY, CDR2 FYNNEI. This chain's CDR3 is CASIGGTDTQYF. For the CDR3, the DNA is TGTGCCAGCATAGGGGGTACAGATACGCAGTATTTT.

V gene TRBV7-6 combines with J gene TRBJ1-2; D possibly corresponds to TRBD1 (6 bases). The CDR3 length is 14 residues. Germline V gives CDR1 SGHVS, CDR2 FNYEAQ. The V end was cut by 0 bases, the J end by 6 bases, with 11 bases between. CDR3 sequence reads: CASSLAHRVDGYTF. The CDR3 DNA reads TGTGCCAGCAGCTTAGCACACAGGGTCGATGGCTACACCTTC.

This clonotype was observed a few times. The V and J genes are TRBV7-8 and TRBJ1-4, with 7 bases matching TRBD1. CDR1 SGHVS and CDR2 FQNEAQ come from the germline V gene. The J segment lost 5 bases and the V segment lost 3 bases, leaving 6 bases of the junction unmatched. This CDR3 has 15 amino acids. The CDR3 coding sequence is TGTGCCAGCAGCTTGGGGGACAGCAAAAATGAAAAACTGTTTTTT. It translates to CASSLGDSKNEKLFF.

The rearrangement uses TRBV28 and TRBJ2-2, with 11 nucleotides matching TRBD1. The CDR3 is 17 residues long. Germline V gives CDR1 MDHEN, CDR2 SYDVKM. The V gene end was trimmed by 0 bases and the J gene end by 0 bases; junction bases not matched to a gene: 0. The CDR3 spells CASSLWGQGANTGELFF. The CDR3, as DNA: TGTGCCAGCAGTTTATGGGGACAGGGGGCGAACACCGGGGAGCTGTTTTTT.

This chain uses TRBV9 with TRBJ2-6; D uncertain. Germline assignment: CDR1 SGDLS and CDR2 YYNGEE. The CDR3 consists of 13 residues. The V gene lost 3 bases and the J gene lost 0 bases, with 1 base spanning the gap. As DNA, the CDR3 is TGTGCCAGCAGCGCCTCTGGGGCCAACGTCCTGACTTTC. Translation gives CASSASGANVLTF.

The V and J genes are TRBV10-3 and TRBJ1-1; possibly TRBD1 for D (5 bases). The length of the CDR3 is 14 residues. Deletions cut 7 bases from V and 2 bases from J, with 14 bases between. The germline gives CDR1 ENHRY, CDR2 SYGVKD. This CDR3 reads CAITQGGRNTEAFF. The DNA of the CDR3 is TGTGCCATCACCCAGGGAGGAAGAAACACTGAAGCTTTCTTT.

In this sample, this clonotype turned up a few times. V gene TRBV7-9 combines with J gene TRBJ2-3; D is undetermined. The V gene's germline CDR1 is SEHNR and CDR2 FQNEAQ (reference sequence). With 1 base removed from V and 5 bases from J, the gap between germline ends came to 4 bases. The CDR3 loop spans 12 amino acids. DNA for the CDR3: TGTGCCAGCAGCTTAGGCATAGATACGCAGTATTTT. Translated: CASSLGIDTQYF.

The V gene is TRBV30, the J gene TRBJ2-7, with D perhaps TRBD1 or TRBD2 (5 bases each). The CDR3 is made up of 13 amino acids. The V gene lost 1 base and the J gene lost 3 bases, with 10 bases spanning the gap. Germline values: CDR1 GTSNPN, CDR2 SVGIG (reference sequence). CDR3 sequence reads: CAWSGVGVYEQYF. CDR3 DNA sequence: TGTGCCTGGAGTGGTGTGGGGGTCTACGAGCAGTACTTC.

This clonotype was seen a few times. This chain connects TRBV7-9 to TRBJ2-5; D is possibly TRBD2 (6 bases). CDR3 length: 16 amino acids. Germline CDR1 and CDR2: SEHNR and FQNEAQ (reference sequence). Trimming stripped 5 bases from V and 1 base from J, with 17 bases between. The CDR3 DNA is TGTGCCAGCAGCCAACCGGAAGGACTACTCCAAGAGACCCAGTACTTC. Its translation is CASSQPEGLLQETQYF. Variable domain in full (rest from reference TRBV7-9 and TRBJ2-5): DTGVSQNPRHKITKRGQNVTFRCDPISEHNRLYWYRQTLGQGPEFLTYFQNEAQLEKSRLLSDRFSAERPKGSFSTLEIQRTEQGDSAMYLCASSQPEGLLQETQYFGPGTRLLVL.

This clonotype was picked up a small number of times. J is TRBJ1-1 and V is TRBV15; tentative D call: TRBD1 (5 bases). This CDR3 has 11 residues. V shed 1 base and J shed 11 bases, with 8 bases lying between them. The germline V gene encodes CDR1 LNHNV and CDR2 YYDKDF (reference sequence). The CDR3 spells CATSRGPGAFF. Written as DNA, the CDR3 is TGTGCCACCAGCAGAGGTCCAGGGGCTTTCTTT.